A single sample gave rise to the 4 T cell receptor beta chains below, sequenced in a study of Ad26.COV2.S vaccination and SARS-CoV-2 variants. This sample's treatment: 15 to 20 received Ad26.COV2.S at low or high dose, single or two shots; 5 received placebo; per-sample allocation not given. Following the first vaccine or placebo injection, samples were taken on day 63. Sequencing was performed with immunoSEQ multiplex PCR; in TCRdb, only in-frame clones are kept and a portion is missing. The sample holds around 300,000 clones, around 89% seen once. The specimen was peripheral blood, collected in a trial of Ad26.COV2.S vaccine versus placebo. These TCRs come from a person between 18 and 59 years old who received the Ad26.COV2.S COVID-19 vaccine or a placebo.

This clone appeared a few times. The rearrangement links TRBV6-5 to TRBJ1-5; D is unresolved. Germline V gives CDR1 MNHEY, CDR2 SVGAGI. Trimming removed 5 bases at V and 3 bases at J, with 14 bases between. The CDR3 runs to 15 residues. CDR3 sequence reads: CASSLQAGINQPQHF. The CDR3 DNA follows: TGTGCCAGCAGTCTCCAGGCGGGCATCAATCAGCCCCAGCATTTT.

The chain joins TRBV25-1 to TRBJ2-3; the D call may be TRBD1 or TRBD2 (5 bases each). CDR3 length equals 15 residues. CDR1 and CDR2 from the germline V gene are MGHDK and SYGVNS. V lost 0 bases to trimming and J lost 1 base, with 8 bases between them. This chain's CDR3 is CASSEYGGGTDTQYF. The DNA of the CDR3 is TGTGCCAGCAGTGAATATGGGGGAGGCACAGATACGCAGTATTTT.

The chain links TRBV18 to TRBJ2-5; D call uncertain. V lost 2 bases and J 4 bases, leaving 8 bases between the germline ends. Germline V gives CDR1 KGHSH, CDR2 LQKENI. This CDR3 contains 13 residues. The CDR3 spells CASSPGVAETQYF. For the CDR3, the DNA is TGTGCCAGCTCACCAGGGGTAGCAGAGACCCAGTACTTC.

The chain employs TRBV6-2 or TRBV6-3 and TRBJ1-1; D is possibly TRBD1 (5 bases). The CDR3 totals 11 residues. Trimming removed 2 bases at V and 7 bases at J, with 5 bases between. CDR1 and CDR2 from the germline V gene are MNHEY and SVGEGT. This chain's CDR3 is CASSYDSEAFF. The CDR3 coding sequence is TGTGCCAGCAGTTACGACAGTGAAGCTTTCTTT.